Following are 17 T cell receptor beta chains from one sample sequenced in a study of blood T cell repertoires in COVID-19. Generated by immunoSEQ multiplex PCR, the TCRdb table keeps only in-frame clones and is missing some. Of under 95,000 clones listed, roughly nine tenths were seen once; the top ten hold around a sixth. The sequenced material came from peripheral blood. The receptors stem from an elderly man in a cohort sampled during active COVID-19.

The rearrangement uses TRBV5-1 and TRBJ2-3; 8 bases line up with TRBD2. The germline V gene has CDR1 SGHRS and CDR2 YFSETQ. CDR3 size: 18 residues. With 0 bases clipped from V and 2 bases from J, the junction kept 11 bases outside the gene matches. CDR3 sequence (DNA): TGCGCCAGCAGCTTGGAGGGGACGAGCGGGGGTCTCACAGATACGCAGTATTTT. Its translation is CASSLEGTSGGLTDTQYF.

This chain links TRBV19 with TRBJ1-1; D is unresolved. The ends were cut back, 8 bases at V and 0 bases at J, with 13 bases in the middle. This CDR3 comprises 14 residues. Germline assignment: CDR1 LNHDA and CDR2 SQIVND (reference sequence). CDR3 DNA sequence: TGTGCCAGTCGTCATGGGCTGATGAACACTGAAGCTTTCTTT. It yields the protein CASRHGLMNTEAFF.

The chain combines TRBV5-4 with TRBJ2-5, with 8 bases lining up with TRBD2. The CDR3 sequence is 17 residues long. V trimming: 0 bases; J trimming: 7 bases; junction bases outside the gene matches: 14. Germline assignment: CDR1 SGHNT and CDR2 YYREEE (reference sequence). The CDR3 is CASSLAFSGDKGGTQYF. The CDR3 DNA reads as TGTGCCAGCAGCTTGGCTTTTAGCGGGGATAAAGGCGGGACCCAGTACTTC.

This clone was counted a single time. The chain joins TRBV2 to TRBJ1-3; D unresolved. The CDR3 covers 14 residues. Germline CDR1 is SNHLY and CDR2 is FYNNEI. Trimming shortened V by 4 bases and J by 0 bases, and 7 bases separated the two germline ends. The CDR3 nucleotides are TGTGCCAGCAGTGGGGAGGTCTCTGGAAACACCATATATTTT. Translation gives CASSGEVSGNTIYF.

The CDR3 coding sequence is TGTGCCAGTAGAGAGACAGGGTTGGAGACCCAGTACTTC. Protein product: CASRETGLETQYF. V and J are TRBV19 and TRBJ2-5; TRBD1 aligns across 7 bases. The germline CDR1 and CDR2 sequences are LNHDA and SQIVND (reference sequence). After removal of 6 bases from V and 5 bases from J, the junction contained 6 bases not matched to a gene. The CDR3 runs to 13 residues.

The chain joins TRBV19 to TRBJ1-1; no definite D call. Per germline, CDR1 LNHDA and CDR2 SQIVND (reference sequence). CDR3 length: 14 residues. V lost 6 bases, J lost 3 bases, and 14 bases lay in between. CDR3 DNA: TGTGCCAGTAGCCCTCTCGGTGAAGACACTGAAGCTTTCTTT. It specifies CASSPLGEDTEAFF. Based on the CDR3 plus reference TRBV19 and TRBJ1-1, the full variable domain is DGGITQSPKYLFRKEGQNVTLSCEQNLNHDAMYWYRQDPGQGLRLIYYSQIVNDFQKGDIAEGYSVSREKKESFPLTVTSAQKNPTAFYLCASSPLGEDTEAFFGQGTRLTVV.

The chain employs TRBV28 and TRBJ1-4, with unresolved D. The CDR3 is made up of 15 amino acids. From germline, CDR1 is MDHEN and CDR2 SYDVKM. The ends were cut back, 5 bases at V and 8 bases at J, with 18 bases in the middle. CDR3 coding DNA: TGTGCCAGCAGTCCCATTCTGCGGGGTTGGGAAAAACTGTTTTTT. Its translation: CASSPILRGWEKLFF.

The V call is TRBV19, the J call TRBJ2-7, with 9 bases matching TRBD1. V gave up 4 bases and J gave up 3 bases; unmatched junction bases: 4. The germline V gene has CDR1 LNHDA and CDR2 SQIVND (reference sequence). The CDR3 sequence is 14 residues long. CDR3 loop: CASSTGTGNYEQYF. The CDR3 DNA follows: TGTGCCAGTAGTACTGGGACAGGGAACTACGAGCAGTACTTC. Full variable domain (outside the CDR3, taken from reference TRBV19 and TRBJ2-7): DGGITQSPKYLFRKEGQNVTLSCEQNLNHDAMYWYRQDPGQGLRLIYYSQIVNDFQKGDIAEGYSVSREKKESFPLTVTSAQKNPTAFYLCASSTGTGNYEQYFGPGTRLTVT.

The rearrangement joins TRBV6-1 to TRBJ1-1; 7 bases are shared with TRBD1. The CDR3 totals 13 residues. Germline V gene sequence: CDR1 MNHNS, CDR2 SASEGT. Losses at the gene ends were 2 bases for V and 5 bases for J; bases not matched to a gene: 2. The CDR3 coding sequence is TGTGCCAGCAGTGAAACAGGGGAAACTGAAGCTTTCTTT. Translated, it gives CASSETGETEAFF.

In this sample, this clone turned up a few times. The V and J genes are TRBV5-4 and TRBJ2-7; 7 bases agree with TRBD1. J was trimmed by 3 bases and V by 4 bases; bases with no gene match: 7. Germline V gives CDR1 SGHNT, CDR2 YYREEE (reference sequence). The CDR3 covers 14 residues. The CDR3 nucleotides are TGTGCCAGCAGCCCCGACAGGGCGAGCTACGAGCAGTACGTC. Translation: CASSPDRASYEQYV.

This CDR3 is CASSPRRDGNTIYF. Written as DNA, the CDR3 is TGCGCCAGCTCCCCTAGGAGGGACGGAAACACCATATATTTT. The genes are TRBV5-1 and TRBJ1-3; possible D gene TRBD1, 5 bases. This CDR3 region has 14 residues. Germline CDR1 is SGHRS and CDR2 is YFSETQ. V was trimmed by 7 bases and J by 4 bases, leaving 15 bases between them.

V usage is TRBV7-6 and J usage is TRBJ1-1; 8 bases agree with TRBD1. The CDR3 is 15 residues long. J lost 2 bases, V lost 1 base, and 3 bases had no gene match. Looked up from germline, CDR1 is SGHVS and CDR2 is FNYEAQ. The CDR3 protein is CASSLVTGANTEAFF. The CDR3, as DNA: TGTGCCAGCAGCTTAGTGACAGGGGCAAACACTGAAGCTTTCTTT.

The chain is built from TRBV18 and TRBJ1-2; TRBD1 is a possible D gene (6 bases). The CDR3 runs 12 residues. The germline CDR1 and CDR2 sequences are KGHSH and LQKENI. Trimming took off 6 bases at V and 6 bases at J, with 11 bases between the two ends. The CDR3: CASSPNRDGYTF. The CDR3 DNA reads as TGTGCCAGCTCTCCGAACAGGGATGGCTACACCTTC.

The table lists this clone with a count of one. The genes are TRBV5-1 and TRBJ2-5; the match to TRBD1 covers 9 bases. Losses at the gene ends were 5 bases for V and 5 bases for J; bases not matched to a gene: 28. CDR3 length equals 21 residues. The V gene's germline CDR1 is SGHRS and CDR2 YFSETQ. The CDR3: CASSYPGQGYPAGFVAETQYF. Here the CDR3 DNA reads TGCGCCAGCAGTTATCCGGGACAGGGCTATCCGGCGGGTTTTGTTGCGGAGACCCAGTACTTC.

This chain joins TRBV3-1 (or the pseudogene TRBV3-2) and TRBJ1-6; the D gene is possibly TRBD1 (6 bases). The V gene lost 4 bases and the J gene lost 6 bases, with 13 bases spanning the gap. This CDR3 has 15 amino acids. Germline CDR1 reads LGHDT; CDR2 reads YNNKEL (reference sequence). CDR3 region: CASSPYTGSNSPLHF. The CDR3 DNA reads TGTGCCAGCAGCCCATACACAGGGAGTAATTCACCCCTCCACTTT.

This sequence joins TRBV3-1 (or the pseudogene TRBV3-2) and TRBJ1-1; no reliable D call. Germline assignment: CDR1 LGHDT and CDR2 YNNKEL (reference sequence). V gave up 4 bases and J gave up 5 bases, with 14 bases separating them. The CDR3 length is 14 residues. The CDR3 region has the DNA TGTGCCAGCAGCCGACGGCCGGGTGGGACTGAAGCTTTCTTT. Protein: CASSRRPGGTEAFF.

The chain combines TRBV21-1 with TRBJ1-6. TRBV21-1 is deemed a pseudogene. The CDR3 extends over 18 amino acids. CDR3 DNA sequence: TGTGCCAGCAGCAAACGCGAGACTTCGGCTCCCTATAATTCACCCCTCCACTTT. Translating gives CASSKRETSAPYNSPLHF.